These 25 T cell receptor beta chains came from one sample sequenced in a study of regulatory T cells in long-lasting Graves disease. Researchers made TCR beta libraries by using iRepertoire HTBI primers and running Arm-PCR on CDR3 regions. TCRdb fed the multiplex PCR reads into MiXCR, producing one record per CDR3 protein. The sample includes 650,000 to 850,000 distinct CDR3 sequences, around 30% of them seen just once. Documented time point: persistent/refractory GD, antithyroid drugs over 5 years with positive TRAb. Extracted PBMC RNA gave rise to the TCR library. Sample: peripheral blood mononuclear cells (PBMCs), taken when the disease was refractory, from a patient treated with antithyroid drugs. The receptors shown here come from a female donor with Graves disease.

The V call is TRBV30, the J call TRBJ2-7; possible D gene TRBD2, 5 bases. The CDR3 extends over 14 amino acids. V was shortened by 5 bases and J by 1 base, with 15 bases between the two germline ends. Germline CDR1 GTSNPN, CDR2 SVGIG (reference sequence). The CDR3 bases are TGTGCCTGGCCTGGGAGTACAACATCCTACGAGCAGTACTTC. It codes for CAWPGSTTSYEQYF. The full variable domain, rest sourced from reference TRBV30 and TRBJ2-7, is SQTIHQWPATLVQPVGSPLSLECTVEGTSNPNLYWYRQAAGRGLQLLFYSVGIGQISSEVPQNLSASRPQDRQFILSSKKLLLSDSGFYLCAWPGSTTSYEQYFGPGTRLTVT.

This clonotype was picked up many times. The CDR3 region is CASSFLGGRGSSYEQYF. CDR3 bases: TGTGCCAGCAGTTTCCTTGGAGGACGGGGGAGCTCCTACGAGCAGTACTTC. The rearrangement joins TRBV12-3 or TRBV12-4 to TRBJ2-7; tentatively, D is TRBD2 (6 bases). The CDR3 covers 17 residues. Trimming removed 3 bases from V and 0 bases from J, with 18 bases in between.

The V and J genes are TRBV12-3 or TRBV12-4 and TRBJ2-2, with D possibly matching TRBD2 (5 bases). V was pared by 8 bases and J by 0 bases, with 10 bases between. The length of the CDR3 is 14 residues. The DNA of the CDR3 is TGTGCCAGCTCGCGGGCCGCGAACACCGGGGAGCTGTTTTTT. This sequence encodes CASSRAANTGELFF.

This CDR3 reads CASSSDRAITEAFF. Written as DNA, the CDR3 is TGTGCCAGCAGCTCCGACAGGGCGATTACTGAAGCTTTCTTT. The chain combines TRBV13 with TRBJ1-1; 7 nucleotides agree with TRBD1. Germline V lookup: CDR1 PRHDT, CDR2 FYEKMQ (reference sequence). The CDR3 totals 14 residues. Germline trimming cut 4 bases from V and 5 bases from J; bases unmatched to any gene: 7.

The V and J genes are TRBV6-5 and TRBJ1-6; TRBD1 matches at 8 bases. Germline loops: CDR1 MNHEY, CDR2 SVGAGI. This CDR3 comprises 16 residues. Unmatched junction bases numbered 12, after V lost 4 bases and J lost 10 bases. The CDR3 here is CASSSPGQGAGSPLHF. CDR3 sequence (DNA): TGTGCCAGCAGTTCCCCGGGGCAGGGGGCCGGATCACCCCTCCACTTT.

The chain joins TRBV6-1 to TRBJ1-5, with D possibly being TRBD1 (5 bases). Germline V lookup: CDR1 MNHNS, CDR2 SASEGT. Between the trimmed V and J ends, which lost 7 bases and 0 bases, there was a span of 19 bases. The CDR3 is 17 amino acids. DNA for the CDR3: TGTGCCAGCATTTTATCGGGGCAGGCTTATAGCAATCAGCCCCAGCATTTT. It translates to CASILSGQAYSNQPQHF.

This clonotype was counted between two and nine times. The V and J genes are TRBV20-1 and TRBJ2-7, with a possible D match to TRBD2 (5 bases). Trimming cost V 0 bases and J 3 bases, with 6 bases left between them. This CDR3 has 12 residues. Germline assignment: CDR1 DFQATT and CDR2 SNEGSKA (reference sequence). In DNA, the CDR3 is TGCAGTGCTAGAGATCGGGGCTACGAGCAGTACTTC. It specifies CSARDRGYEQYF.

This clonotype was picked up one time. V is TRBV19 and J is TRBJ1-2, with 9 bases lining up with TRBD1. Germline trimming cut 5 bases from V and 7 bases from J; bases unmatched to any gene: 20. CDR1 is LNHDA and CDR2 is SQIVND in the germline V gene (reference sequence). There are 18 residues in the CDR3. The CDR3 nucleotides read TGTGCCAGTAGTCCCCAGGGGACAGGGTCAGCCCGGTTGGTTGGCTACACCTTC. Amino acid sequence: CASSPQGTGSARLVGYTF.

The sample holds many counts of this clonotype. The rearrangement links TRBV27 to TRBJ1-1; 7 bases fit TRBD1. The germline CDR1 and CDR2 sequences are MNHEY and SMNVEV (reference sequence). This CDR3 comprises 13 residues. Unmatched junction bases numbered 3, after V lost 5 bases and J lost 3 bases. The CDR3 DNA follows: TGTGCCAGCAGTGTAGACAGGGACACTGAAGCTTTCTTT. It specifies CASSVDRDTEAFF.

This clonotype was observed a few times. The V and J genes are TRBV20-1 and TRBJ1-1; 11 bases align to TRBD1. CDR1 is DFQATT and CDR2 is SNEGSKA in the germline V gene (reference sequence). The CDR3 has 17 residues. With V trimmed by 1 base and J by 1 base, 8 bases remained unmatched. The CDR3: CSARGGTGGGRNTEAFF. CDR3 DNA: TGCAGTGCTAGAGGCGGGACAGGGGGTGGTCGGAACACTGAAGCTTTCTTT.

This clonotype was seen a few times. CDR3 nucleotides: TGCAGTGCTAGAGGCCTGCAGGGCTATGGCTACACCTTC. Its translation is CSARGLQGYGYTF. This rearrangement joins TRBV20-1 to TRBJ1-2; D is possibly TRBD1 (5 bases). In germline, CDR1 is DFQATT, CDR2 SNEGSKA (reference sequence). CDR3 length: 13 amino acids. The germline V and J ends were trimmed by 1 base and 4 bases, with 10 bases remaining between them.

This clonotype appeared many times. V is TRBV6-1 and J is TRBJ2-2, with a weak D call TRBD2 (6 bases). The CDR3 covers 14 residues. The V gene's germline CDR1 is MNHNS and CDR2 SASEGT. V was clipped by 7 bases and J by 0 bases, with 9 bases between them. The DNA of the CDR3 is TGTGCCAGCACCGGGACTTCGAACACCGGGGAGCTGTTTTTT. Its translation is CASTGTSNTGELFF.

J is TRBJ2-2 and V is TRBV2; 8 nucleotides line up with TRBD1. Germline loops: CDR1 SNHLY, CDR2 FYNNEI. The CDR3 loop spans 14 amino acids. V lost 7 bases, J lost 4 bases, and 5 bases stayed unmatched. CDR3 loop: CASKMGQATGELFF. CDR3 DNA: TGTGCCAGCAAAATGGGACAGGCCACCGGGGAGCTGTTTTTT.

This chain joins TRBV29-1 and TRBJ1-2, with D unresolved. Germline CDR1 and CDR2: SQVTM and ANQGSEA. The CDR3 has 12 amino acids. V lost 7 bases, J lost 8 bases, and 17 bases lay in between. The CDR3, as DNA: TGCAGCGCGAAAGGGCAGACTCGGGGCTACACCTTC. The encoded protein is CSAKGQTRGYTF.

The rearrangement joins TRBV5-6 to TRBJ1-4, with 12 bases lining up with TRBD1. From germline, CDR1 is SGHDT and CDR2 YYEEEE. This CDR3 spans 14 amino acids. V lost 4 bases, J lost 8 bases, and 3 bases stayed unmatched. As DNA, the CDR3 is TGTGCCAGCAGCGGGACAGGGGGCACCGAAAAACTGTTTTTT. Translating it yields CASSGTGGTEKLFF.

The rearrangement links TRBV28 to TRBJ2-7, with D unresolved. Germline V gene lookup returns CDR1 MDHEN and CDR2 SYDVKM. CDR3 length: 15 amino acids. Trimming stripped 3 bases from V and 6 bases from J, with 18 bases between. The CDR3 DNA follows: TGTGCCAGCAGTTTCGGCCTATCCCACAATAGCGAGCAGTACTTC. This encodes CASSFGLSHNSEQYF.

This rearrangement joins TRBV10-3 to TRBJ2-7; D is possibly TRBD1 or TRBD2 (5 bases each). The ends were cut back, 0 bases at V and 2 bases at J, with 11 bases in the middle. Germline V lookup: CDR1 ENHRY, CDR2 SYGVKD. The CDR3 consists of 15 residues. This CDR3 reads CAISESAGSPYEQYF. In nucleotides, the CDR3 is TGTGCCATCAGTGAGTCGGCAGGGAGCCCCTACGAGCAGTACTTC.

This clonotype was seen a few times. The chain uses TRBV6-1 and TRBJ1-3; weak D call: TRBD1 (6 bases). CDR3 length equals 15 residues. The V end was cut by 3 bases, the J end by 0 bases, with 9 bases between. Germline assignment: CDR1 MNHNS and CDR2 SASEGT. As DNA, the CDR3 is TGTGCCAGCAGTGACTGGACAGTCTCTGGAAACACCATATATTTT. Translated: CASSDWTVSGNTIYF.

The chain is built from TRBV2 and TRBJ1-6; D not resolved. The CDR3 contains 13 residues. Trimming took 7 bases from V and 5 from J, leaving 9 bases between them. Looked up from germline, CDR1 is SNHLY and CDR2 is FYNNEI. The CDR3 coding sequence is TGTGCCAGCAAAGATAGCGATAATTCACCCCTCCACTTT. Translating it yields CASKDSDNSPLHF. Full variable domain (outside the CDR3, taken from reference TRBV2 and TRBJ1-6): EPEVTQTPSHQVTQMGQEVILRCVPISNHLYFYWYRQILGQKVEFLVSFYNNEISEKSEIFDDQFSVERPDGSNFTLKIRSTKLEDSAMYFCASKDSDNSPLHFGNGTRLTVT.

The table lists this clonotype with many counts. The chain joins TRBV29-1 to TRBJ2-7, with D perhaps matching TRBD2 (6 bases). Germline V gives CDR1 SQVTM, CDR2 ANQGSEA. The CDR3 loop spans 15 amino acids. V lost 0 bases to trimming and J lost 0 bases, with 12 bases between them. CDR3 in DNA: TGCAGCGTTGAAGATCGTGCGGGGACCTCCTACGAGCAGTACTTC. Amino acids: CSVEDRAGTSYEQYF.

CDR3 loop: CASSLAGGHNTGELFF. Written as DNA, the CDR3 is TGCGCCAGCAGCTTGGCAGGGGGCCACAACACCGGGGAGCTGTTTTTT. The rearrangement uses TRBV5-1 and TRBJ2-2, with 8 bases fitting TRBD1. The CDR3 consists of 16 residues. V trimming: 0 bases; J trimming: 2 bases; junction bases outside the gene matches: 3. The germline V gene encodes CDR1 SGHRS and CDR2 YFSETQ.

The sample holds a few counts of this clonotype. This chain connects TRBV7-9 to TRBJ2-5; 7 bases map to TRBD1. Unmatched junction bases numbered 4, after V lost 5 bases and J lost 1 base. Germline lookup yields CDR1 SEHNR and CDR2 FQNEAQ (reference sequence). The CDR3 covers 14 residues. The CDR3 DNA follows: TGTGCCAGCAGCCGACGACAGGGCCAAGAGACCCAGTACTTC. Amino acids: CASSRRQGQETQYF.

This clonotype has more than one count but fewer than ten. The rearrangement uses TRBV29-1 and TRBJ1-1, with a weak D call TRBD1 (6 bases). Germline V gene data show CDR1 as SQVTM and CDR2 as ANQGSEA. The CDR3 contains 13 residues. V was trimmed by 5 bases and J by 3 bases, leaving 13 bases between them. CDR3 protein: CSVSARGYTEAFF. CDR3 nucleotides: TGCAGCGTTAGTGCCAGGGGTTACACTGAAGCTTTCTTT.

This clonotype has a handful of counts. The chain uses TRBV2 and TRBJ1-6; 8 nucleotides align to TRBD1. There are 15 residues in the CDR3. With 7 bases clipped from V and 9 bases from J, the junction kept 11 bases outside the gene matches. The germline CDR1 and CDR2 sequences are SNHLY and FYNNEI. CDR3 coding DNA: TGTGCCAGCAAACAGACAGGGGCTGGTTCTTCACCCCTCCACTTT. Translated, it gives CASKQTGAGSSPLHF.

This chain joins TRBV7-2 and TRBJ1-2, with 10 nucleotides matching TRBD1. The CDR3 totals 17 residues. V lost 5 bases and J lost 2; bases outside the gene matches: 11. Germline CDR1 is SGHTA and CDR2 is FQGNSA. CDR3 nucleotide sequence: TGTGCCAGCAGCCCCCCGATTGGGACAGGGGTGAACTATGGCTACACCTTC. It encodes CASSPPIGTGVNYGYTF.